Each of the 20 T cell receptor beta chains below was sequenced from the same sample in a study of cytomegalovirus exposure and HLA in healthy donors (dated by TCRdb to 2017 to 2019). The library was built by means of the immunoSEQ multiplex PCR assay. Drawn from immuneACCESS, this table holds only the in-frame rearrangements with V and J called that TCRdb kept. Clones are partly lost; checked studies trace under half to an unresolved V gene and leave the rest unexplained. The sample profile shows about 170,000 clones; nearly 90% of them were found once. The ten largest clones add up to 4% to 4.5% of the sample. The sequencing input was PBMCs. These receptors all stem from a man younger than 35 in good health and CMV-seropositive.

The chain carries TRBV5-6 and TRBJ2-7; maybe TRBD2 (5 bases). Trimming pared 3 bases from V and 2 bases from J, leaving 15 bases between. The CDR3 has 15 amino acids. Per germline, CDR1 SGHDT and CDR2 YYEEEE. The CDR3 protein is CASSSLAYRTYEQYF. CDR3 bases: TGTGCCAGCAGCTCGCTAGCTTATCGAACCTACGAGCAGTACTTC.

Comment on this clone: The same CDR3 arises from other DNA sequences in this sample as well. V and J are TRBV6-5 and TRBJ2-7; 8 nucleotides match TRBD2. Losses at the gene ends were 4 bases for V and 5 bases for J; bases not matched to a gene: 13. The CDR3 totals 16 residues. The germline V gene has CDR1 MNHEY and CDR2 SVGAGI. In DNA form, the CDR3 reads TGTGCCAGCAGTTCAGTAGCCGGGAGGGCCTTCGACGAGCAGTACTTC. Its protein product is CASSSVAGRAFDEQYF.

The V and J genes are TRBV5-1 and TRBJ2-7; 12 bases are shared with TRBD2. The CDR3 loop spans 17 amino acids. The junction had 5 bases not matched to a gene; V was cut back by 0 bases and J by 1 base. Germline CDR1 SGHRS, CDR2 YFSETQ. CDR3 bases: TGCGCCAGCAGCTTGGTGACTAGCGGGAGTTTGTCCTACGAGCAGTACTTC. This translates into CASSLVTSGSLSYEQYF.

For the CDR3, the DNA is TGTGCCAGCAGCTCACTAGCGGGAGTTGTCAATGAGCAGTTCTTC. This sequence encodes CASSSLAGVVNEQFF. The chain couples TRBV9 to TRBJ2-1, with TRBD2 matching over 11 bases. The V gene's germline CDR1 is SGDLS and CDR2 YYNGEE. This CDR3 contains 15 residues. V lost 4 bases to trimming and J lost 6 bases; unmatched junction nucleotides: 6.

The chain has TRBV4-1 and TRBJ2-7, with 11 nucleotides matching TRBD2. Germline values: CDR1 MGHRA, CDR2 YSYEKL. Trimming took 4 bases from V and 4 from J; bases not matched to a gene: 15. The CDR3 sequence is 18 residues long. The CDR3 reads CASSLYQGLAESVYEQYF. Here the CDR3 DNA reads TGCGCCAGCAGCCTATATCAGGGACTAGCGGAATCGGTTTACGAGCAGTACTTC.

This chain joins TRBV7-9 and TRBJ1-2, with 8 positions matching TRBD1. This CDR3 spans 14 amino acids. Germline lookup yields CDR1 SEHNR and CDR2 FQNEAQ (reference sequence). Trimming cost V 3 bases and J 6 bases; bases outside gene matches: 6. The DNA for the CDR3 is TGTGCCAGCAGCTTTTCAGGGGGCGCGGATGGCTACACCTTC. Amino acids: CASSFSGGADGYTF.

Details on this clone: At the DNA level, this CDR3 is encoded by other sequences in the same sample as well. The chain uses TRBV6-5 and TRBJ1-5; D uncertain. CDR3 length equals 14 residues. The V gene's germline CDR1 is MNHEY and CDR2 SVGAGI. Trimming cost V 5 bases and J 1 base, with 9 bases left between them. The CDR3: CASSSRQSNQPQHF. The CDR3, as DNA: TGTGCCAGCAGTAGCCGACAAAGCAATCAGCCCCAGCATTTT.

Only a few counts were recorded for this clone. The chain links TRBV7-9 to TRBJ2-1; 8 bases agree with TRBD1. With V trimmed by 5 bases and J by 5 bases, 11 bases remained unmatched. This CDR3 has 16 amino acids. Germline loops: CDR1 SEHNR, CDR2 FQNEAQ (reference sequence). The CDR3 loop reads CASSPPNRGVDNEQFF. In DNA form, the CDR3 reads TGTGCCAGCAGCCCGCCAAACAGGGGGGTCGACAATGAGCAGTTCTTC.

This clone was counted a single time. V and J are TRBV30 and TRBJ2-1; D gene uncertain. Trimming removed 2 bases at V and 8 bases at J, with 10 bases between. This CDR3 comprises 12 residues. Germline lookup yields CDR1 GTSNPN and CDR2 SVGIG (reference sequence). The CDR3 DNA sequence: TGTGCCTGGAGTTTCGGCGGCGATGAGCAGTTCTTC. Translation: CAWSFGGDEQFF.

The chain is built from TRBV18 and TRBJ2-7; TRBD1 matches at 9 bases. Trimming at V came to 6 bases and at J to 7 bases, leaving 7 bases not matched to a gene. Germline loops: CDR1 KGHSH, CDR2 LQKENI. The CDR3 contains 13 residues. CDR3 in DNA: TGTGCCAGCTCGCGGGACAGGGTGTCTGAGCAGTACTTC. It is translated as CASSRDRVSEQYF.

A few counts support this clone. The V call is TRBV7-9, the J call TRBJ1-1; 7 nucleotides align to TRBD1. CDR1 and CDR2 (germline): SEHNR, FQNEAQ (reference sequence). The CDR3 runs to 13 residues. Trimming cost V 4 bases and J 13 bases; bases outside gene matches: 12. DNA of the CDR3: TGTGCCAGCAGCTACCCGACAGGGCAGGTTGGTTTCTTT. It yields the protein CASSYPTGQVGFF. Based on the CDR3 plus reference TRBV7-9 and TRBJ1-1, the full variable domain is DTGVSQNPRHKITKRGQNVTFRCDPISEHNRLYWYRQTLGQGPEFLTYFQNEAQLEKSRLLSDRFSAERPKGSFSTLEIQRTEQGDSAMYLCASSYPTGQVGFFGQGTRLTVV.

This sequence joins TRBV5-1 and TRBJ2-3, with a weak D call TRBD2 (6 bases). Germline-derived CDR1 and CDR2 are SGHRS and YFSETQ. The CDR3 is made up of 17 amino acids. Trimming stripped 7 bases from V and 1 base from J, with 22 bases between. The DNA for the CDR3 is TGCGCCAGCCGCAGCCACACCAGGTCGGGAGGCACAGATACGCAGTATTTT. Translation: CASRSHTRSGGTDTQYF.

Regarding this clone: The junction differs from germline at one of its ends, possibly a read error. The V call is TRBV7-9, the J call TRBJ2-7; 7 positions match TRBD2. Per germline, CDR1 SEHNR and CDR2 FQNEAQ (reference sequence). CDR3 length: 13 residues. CDR3: CASSISSSGAFDF. In nucleotides, the CDR3 is TGTGCCAGCAGCATTAGTTCTAGCGGAGCCTTCGACTTC.

V usage is TRBV6-1 and J usage is TRBJ2-5, with D perhaps TRBD2 (7 bases). The germline V gene encodes CDR1 MNHNS and CDR2 SASEGT. This CDR3 region has 18 residues. The V end lost 0 bases, the J end lost 1 base, and 18 bases lay between the germline ends. Here the CDR3 reads CASSEAGAGAHFQETQYF. Here the CDR3 DNA reads TGTGCCAGCAGTGAAGCGGGCGCGGGGGCGCATTTCCAAGAGACCCAGTACTTC.

This clone was counted a few times. The chain has TRBV2 and TRBJ1-1; possible D gene TRBD1, 6 bases. In germline, CDR1 is SNHLY, CDR2 FYNNEI. This CDR3 region has 15 residues. Trimming took off 7 bases at V and 5 bases at J, with 20 bases between the two ends. The CDR3 loop is CASIPMTGLGTEAFF. The CDR3 DNA follows: TGTGCCAGCATCCCCATGACAGGCCTGGGGACTGAAGCTTTCTTT.

The V call is TRBV15, the J call TRBJ2-7; D gene uncertain. Germline loops: CDR1 LNHNV, CDR2 YYDKDF (reference sequence). The CDR3 is 13 amino acids. V dropped 0 bases and J dropped 2 bases, with 5 bases sitting between them. CDR3 region: CATSRDSPYEQYF. The CDR3 DNA reads as TGTGCCACCAGCAGAGACAGTCCCTACGAGCAGTACTTC.

This chain links TRBV30 with TRBJ1-1; D not certain. Per the germline V gene, CDR1 is GTSNPN and CDR2 is SVGIG (reference sequence). The ends were cut back, 0 bases at V and 3 bases at J, with 8 bases in the middle. The CDR3 consists of 13 residues. In nucleotides, the CDR3 is TGTGCCTGGAGTGTAGGGAGAGACACTGAAGCTTTCTTT. As protein: CAWSVGRDTEAFF. The entire variable domain, with the rest obtained from reference TRBV30 and TRBJ1-1, is as follows: SQTIHQWPATLVQPVGSPLSLECTVEGTSNPNLYWYRQAAGRGLQLLFYSVGIGQISSEVPQNLSASRPQDRQFILSSKKLLLSDSGFYLCAWSVGRDTEAFFGQGTRLTVV.

The chain links TRBV6-1 to TRBJ1-4; D unresolved. Per the germline V gene, CDR1 is MNHNS and CDR2 is SASEGT. The CDR3 has 14 amino acids. V was pared by 0 bases and J by 8 bases, with 10 bases between. Here the CDR3 reads CASSEASRAEKLFF. In nucleotides, the CDR3 is TGTGCCAGCAGTGAAGCGTCGAGAGCAGAAAAACTGTTTTTT.

The genes are TRBV7-8 and TRBJ2-7, with 7 bases matching TRBD1. Germline CDR1 is SGHVS and CDR2 is FQNEAQ. Trimming removed 5 bases from V and 2 bases from J; junction bases left unmatched: 6. The CDR3 totals 14 residues. This CDR3 is CASSTGTEPYEQYF. CDR3 DNA sequence: TGTGCCAGCAGCACCGGGACAGAGCCCTACGAGCAGTACTTC.

The rearrangement links TRBV28 to TRBJ2-5, with 7 bases identical to TRBD2. In germline, CDR1 is MDHEN, CDR2 SYDVKM. V gave up 7 bases and J gave up 5 bases; unmatched junction bases: 16. There are 16 residues in the CDR3. CDR3 region: CASMTIGGSSKETQYF. CDR3 bases: TGTGCCAGCATGACAATCGGCGGGAGTTCCAAGGAGACCCAGTACTTC. Looking up the rest from reference TRBV28 and TRBJ2-5 gives the full variable domain: DVKVTQSSRYLVKRTGEKVFLECVQDMDHENMFWYRQDPGLGLRLIYFSYDVKMKEKGDIPEGYSVSREKKERFSLILESASTNQTSMYLCASMTIGGSSKETQYFGPGTRLLVL.